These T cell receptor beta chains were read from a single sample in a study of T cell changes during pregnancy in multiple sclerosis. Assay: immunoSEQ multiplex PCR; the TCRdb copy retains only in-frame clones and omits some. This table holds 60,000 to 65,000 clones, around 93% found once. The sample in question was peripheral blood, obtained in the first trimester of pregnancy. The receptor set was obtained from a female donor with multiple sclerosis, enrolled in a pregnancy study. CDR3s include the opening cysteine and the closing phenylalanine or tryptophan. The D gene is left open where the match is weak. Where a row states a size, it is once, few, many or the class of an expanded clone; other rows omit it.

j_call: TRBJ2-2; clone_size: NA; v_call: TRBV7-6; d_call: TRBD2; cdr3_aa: CASSPRGGGGELFF; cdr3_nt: TGTGCCAGCAGCCCGCGGGGCGGGGGCGGGGAGCTGTTTTTT
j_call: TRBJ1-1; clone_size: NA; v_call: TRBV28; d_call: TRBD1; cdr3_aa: CASRTDRTLNTEAFF; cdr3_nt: TGTGCCAGCCGGACGGACAGGACTCTGAACACTGAAGCTTTCTTT
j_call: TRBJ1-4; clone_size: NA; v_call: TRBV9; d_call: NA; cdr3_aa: CASSAQGFANEKLFF; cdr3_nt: TGTGCCAGCAGCGCCCAGGGATTTGCTAATGAAAAACTGTTTTTT
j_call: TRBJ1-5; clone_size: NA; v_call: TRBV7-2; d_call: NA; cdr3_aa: CASSARQSGDQPQHF; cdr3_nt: TGTGCCAGCAGCGCACGACAGAGTGGGGATCAGCCCCAGCATTTT
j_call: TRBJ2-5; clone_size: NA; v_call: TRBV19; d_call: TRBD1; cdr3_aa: CASSATGTGETQYF; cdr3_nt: TGTGCCAGTAGTGCCACCGGGACAGGGGAGACCCAGTACTTC
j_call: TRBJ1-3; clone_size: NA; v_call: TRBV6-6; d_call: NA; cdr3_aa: CASSYDFSGNTIYF; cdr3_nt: TGTGCCAGCAGTTACGACTTCTCTGGAAACACCATATATTTT
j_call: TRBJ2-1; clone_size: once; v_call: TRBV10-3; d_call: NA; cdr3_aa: CATSVLASGDEQFF; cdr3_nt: TGTGCCACCTCAGTATTAGCGAGTGGCGATGAGCAGTTCTTC
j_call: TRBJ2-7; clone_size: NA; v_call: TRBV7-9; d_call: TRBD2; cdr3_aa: CASSLPLGTSDKDEQYF; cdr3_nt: TGTGCCAGCAGCCTCCCCCTGGGGACTAGCGATAAGGACGAGCAGTACTTC
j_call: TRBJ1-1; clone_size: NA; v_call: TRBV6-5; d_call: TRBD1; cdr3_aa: CASSYTGTGTGAFF; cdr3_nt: TGTGCCAGCAGTTACACCGGGACAGGGACTGGAGCTTTCTTT
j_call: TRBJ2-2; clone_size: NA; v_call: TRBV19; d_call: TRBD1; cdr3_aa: CASPGQTGELFF; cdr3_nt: TGTGCCAGTCCGGGACAGACCGGGGAGCTGTTTTTT
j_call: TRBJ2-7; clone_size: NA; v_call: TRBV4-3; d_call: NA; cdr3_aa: CASSQDAASSYEQYF; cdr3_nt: TGCGCCAGCAGCCAAGATGCGGCAAGCAGCTACGAGCAGTACTTC
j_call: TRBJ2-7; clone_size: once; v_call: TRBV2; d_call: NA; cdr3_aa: CASTEGRLTFYEQYF; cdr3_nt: TGTGCCAGCACCGAGGGTAGGCTCACCTTCTACGAGCAGTACTTC
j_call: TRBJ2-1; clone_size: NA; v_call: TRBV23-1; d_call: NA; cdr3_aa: CASSQLRPTTLYNEQFF; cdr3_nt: TGCGCCAGCAGTCAACTACGCCCCACCACCCTTTACAATGAGCAGTTCTTC
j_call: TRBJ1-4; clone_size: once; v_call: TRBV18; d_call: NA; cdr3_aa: CASSPVVGEREKLFF; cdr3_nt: TGTGCCAGCTCACCAGTAGTCGGGGAAAGAGAAAAACTGTTTTTT
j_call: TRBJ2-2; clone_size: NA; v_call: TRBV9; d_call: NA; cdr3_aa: CASSVDGTGELFF; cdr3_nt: TGTGCCAGCAGCGTAGACGGGACTGGGGAGCTGTTTTTT
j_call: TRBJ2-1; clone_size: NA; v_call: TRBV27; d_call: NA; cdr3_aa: CASSFWGNTGDNEQFF; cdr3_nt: TGTGCCAGCAGTTTCTGGGGGAATACGGGGGACAATGAGCAGTTCTTC
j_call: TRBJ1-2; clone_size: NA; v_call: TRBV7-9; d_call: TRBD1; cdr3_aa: CASSERQGLNYGYTF; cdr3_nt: TGTGCCAGCAGCGAGAGACAGGGGCTCAACTATGGCTACACCTTC
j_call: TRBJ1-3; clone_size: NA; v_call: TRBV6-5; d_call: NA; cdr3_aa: CASSYSIQLKNTIYF; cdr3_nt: TGTGCCAGCAGTTACTCGATACAGCTAAAAAACACCATATATTTT
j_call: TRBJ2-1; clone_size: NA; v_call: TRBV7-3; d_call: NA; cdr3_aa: CASSLNGGLSYNEQFF; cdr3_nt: TGTGCCAGCAGCTTGAACGGGGGGCTATCCTACAATGAGCAGTTCTTC
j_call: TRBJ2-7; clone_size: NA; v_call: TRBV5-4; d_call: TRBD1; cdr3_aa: CASSVTGKHEQYF; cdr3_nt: TGTGCCAGCAGCGTGACAGGGAAACACGAGCAGTACTTC